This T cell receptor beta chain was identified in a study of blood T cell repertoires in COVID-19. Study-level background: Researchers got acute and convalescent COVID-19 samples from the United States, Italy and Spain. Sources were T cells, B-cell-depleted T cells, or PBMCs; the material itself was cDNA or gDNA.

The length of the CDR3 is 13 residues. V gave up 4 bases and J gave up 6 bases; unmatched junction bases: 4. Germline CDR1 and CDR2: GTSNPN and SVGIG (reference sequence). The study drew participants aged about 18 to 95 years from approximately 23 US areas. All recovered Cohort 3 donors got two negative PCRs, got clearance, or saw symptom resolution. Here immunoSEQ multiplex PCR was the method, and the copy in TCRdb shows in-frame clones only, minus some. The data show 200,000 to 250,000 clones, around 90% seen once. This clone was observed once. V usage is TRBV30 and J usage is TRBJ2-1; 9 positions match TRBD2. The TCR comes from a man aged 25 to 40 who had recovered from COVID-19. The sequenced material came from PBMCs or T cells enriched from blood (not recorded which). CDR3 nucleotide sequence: TGTGCCTGGACTAGCGGGAATCTCAATGAGCAGTTCTTC. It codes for CAWTSGNLNEQFF.